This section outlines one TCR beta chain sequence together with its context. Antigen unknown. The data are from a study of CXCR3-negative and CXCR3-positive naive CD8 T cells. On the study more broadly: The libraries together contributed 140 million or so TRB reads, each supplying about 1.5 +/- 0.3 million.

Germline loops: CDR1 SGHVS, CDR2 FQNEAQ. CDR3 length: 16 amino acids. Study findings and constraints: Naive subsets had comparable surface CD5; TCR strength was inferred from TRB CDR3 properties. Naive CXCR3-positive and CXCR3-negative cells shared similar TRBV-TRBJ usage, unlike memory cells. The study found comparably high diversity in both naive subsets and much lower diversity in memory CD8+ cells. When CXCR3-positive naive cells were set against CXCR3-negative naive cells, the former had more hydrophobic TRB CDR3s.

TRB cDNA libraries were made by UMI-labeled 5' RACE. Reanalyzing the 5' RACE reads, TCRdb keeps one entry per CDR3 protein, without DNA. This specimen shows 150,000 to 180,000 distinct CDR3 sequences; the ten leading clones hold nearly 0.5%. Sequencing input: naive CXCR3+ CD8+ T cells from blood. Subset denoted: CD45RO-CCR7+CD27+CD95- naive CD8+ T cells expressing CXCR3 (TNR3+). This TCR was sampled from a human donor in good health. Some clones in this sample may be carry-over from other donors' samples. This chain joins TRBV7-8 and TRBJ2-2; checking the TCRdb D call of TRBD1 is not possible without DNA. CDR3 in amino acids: CASSLGGIRNTGELFF.